One TCR beta chain is described in this entry. What it binds is not known. The record originates from a study of CXCR3-negative and CXCR3-positive naive CD8 T cells. CD45RO-CCR7+CD27+CD95- marked naive CD8+ T cells. Broader study findings: Naive CXCR3-positive cells had TRB CDR3s more hydrophobic than those of CXCR3-negative naive cells.

The CDR3 loop spans 17 amino acids. Germline CDR1 and CDR2: MDHEN and SYDVKM. In preparing the TRB cDNA libraries, 5' RACE with UMI labels was used. TCRdb re-called the 5' RACE reads; one entry per CDR3 protein, DNA not given. This listing includes approximately 5,000 distinct CDR3 sequences. The sample taken for sequencing was naive CXCR3+ CD8+ T cells from blood. Subset described: CD45RO-CCR7+CD27+CD95- naive CD8+ T cells expressing CXCR3 (TNR3+). The TCR originated in a human donor in good health. Some clones in this sample may be carry-over from other donors' samples. The chain is built from TRBV28 and TRBJ2-1; TCRdb picks TRBD1, but there is no DNA to check that call. The CDR3 is CASSLFPVARGYNEQFF.